The T cell receptor beta chain under discussion was sequenced for a study of cytomegalovirus exposure and HLA in healthy donors. Though probably carrying unrecorded immune exposures, donors were nominally healthy at sampling. Findings and caveats of the study: Later analysis placed DRB1 highest and HLA-C lowest in TCR association rates, which differed by HLA locus.

Notes on this clone: The antigen remains undetermined.

PCR used 60 Vbeta primers and 13 Jbeta primers. Profiled with immunoSEQ multiplex PCR; TCRdb holds only in-frame clones, not every one. The table lists some 89,000 clones, 60% to 80% of them singletons, with almost 8.5% in the top ten. The CDR3 is 14 amino acids. Trimming took 9 bases from V and 0 from J, leaving 13 bases between them. Germline CDR1 and CDR2: MNHNS and SASEGT. Material for sequencing was PBMCs. V usage is TRBV6-1 and J usage is TRBJ2-3; weak D call: TRBD1 (6 bases). The sequence came from a man in his sixties in good health and CMV-seronegative. As DNA, the CDR3 is TGTGCCAGTTCTTGGACAGTAAGCACAGATACGCAGTATTTT. Amino acid sequence: CASSWTVSTDTQYF.